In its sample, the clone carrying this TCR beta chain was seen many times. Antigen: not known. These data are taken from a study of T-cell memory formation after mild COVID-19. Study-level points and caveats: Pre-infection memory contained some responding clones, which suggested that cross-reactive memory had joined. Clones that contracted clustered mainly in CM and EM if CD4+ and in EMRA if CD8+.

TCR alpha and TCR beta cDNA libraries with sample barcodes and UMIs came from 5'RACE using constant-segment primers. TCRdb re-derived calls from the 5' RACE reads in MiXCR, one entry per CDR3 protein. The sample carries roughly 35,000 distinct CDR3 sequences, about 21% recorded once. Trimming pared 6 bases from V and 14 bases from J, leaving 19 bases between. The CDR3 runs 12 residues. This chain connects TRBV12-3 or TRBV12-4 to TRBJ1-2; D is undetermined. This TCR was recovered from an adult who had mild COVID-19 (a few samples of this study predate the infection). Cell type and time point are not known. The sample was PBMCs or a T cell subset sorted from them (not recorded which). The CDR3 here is CASSPSAARITF. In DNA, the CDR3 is TGTGCCAGCAGCCCCTCTGCCGCGCGCATAACCTTC.